This T cell receptor beta chain appears in the sequencing data of a study of blood T cell repertoires in COVID-19. About the research overall: The United States, Italy and Spain provided the acute and convalescent COVID-19 samples. PBMCs, B-cell-depleted T cells, or T cells were the source of the cDNA or gDNA that made up the material.

Per the study methods: Cell counts per sample came from amplifying reference gene primers. Assay: immunoSEQ multiplex PCR; the TCRdb copy retains only in-frame clones and omits some. V, J and clone size derive from that table, while D and trimming were established from the DNA sequence. The sample records tens of thousands of clones, around 80% being singletons. This TCR was recovered from a woman of 80 years or more with acute or convalescent COVID-19. The sample comprised peripheral blood.

The CDR3 reads CASSLPGAFLHF. The CDR3 nucleotides read TGTGCCAGCAGTTTACCGGGAGCATTTCTCCATTTT. This chain uses TRBV27 with TRBJ1-5; D is unclear. Germline CDR1 reads MNHEY; CDR2 reads SMNVEV (reference sequence). The CDR3 has 12 amino acids. V gave up 2 bases and J gave up 16 bases, with 15 bases separating them.